The next 10 T cell receptor beta chains were all read from a single sample in a study of spatial heterogeneity in lung cancer. MiXCR was run by TCRdb on the 5' RACE reads, yielding one entry per CDR3 protein. The sample gives some 11,000 distinct CDR3 sequences, around 5% of which show up once; around 12% is in the top ten. Time point of the sample: sample taken at primary tumor resection. Study-level findings and limits: Intratumoral expanded alpha and beta TCR counts were found to track tumor mutation counts.

No antigens are known for them. This sample comprised lung tumor tissue, obtained at surgery. The receptor source for this set is a male donor with early-stage non-small cell lung cancer.

By its share, this clonotype is medium-sized. The CDR3 loop is CASSLGGSNSPLHF. Written as DNA, the CDR3 is TGTGCCAGCAGCTTAGGTGGCAGTAATTCACCCCTCCACTTT. The chain recombines TRBV11-2 with TRBJ1-6; D is undetermined. Trimming removed 1 base from V and 6 bases from J, with 7 bases in between. CDR3 size: 14 residues. The germline V gene encodes CDR1 SGHAT and CDR2 FQNNGV.

This clonotype was detected ten times or more. This chain uses TRBV6-5 with TRBJ2-5, with 12 bases aligning to TRBD2. V lost 6 bases to trimming and J lost 5 bases; unmatched junction nucleotides: 10. CDR3 length: 16 residues. CDR1 MNHEY and CDR2 SVGAGI come from the germline V gene. The CDR3 region is CASRKGGLAGRETQYF. In DNA form, the CDR3 reads TGTGCCAGCAGAAAAGGAGGACTAGCGGGGCGGGAGACCCAGTACTTC.

The table lists this clonotype with many counts. DNA of the CDR3: TGTGCCAGCTCGTCTGGACCCCTAACCGGGGAGCTGTTTTTT. Protein sequence: CASSSGPLTGELFF. This chain connects TRBV6-5 to TRBJ2-2; D gene unclear. Germline CDR1 MNHEY, CDR2 SVGAGI. V was clipped by 8 bases and J by 5 bases, with 15 bases between them. There are 14 residues in the CDR3.

In this sample, this clonotype is medium-sized (0.01 to 0.1%). The chain recombines TRBV7-9 with TRBJ1-3, with D possibly matching TRBD1 (5 bases). CDR1 SEHNR and CDR2 FQNEAQ come from the germline V gene (reference sequence). Between the trimmed V and J ends, which lost 1 base and 2 bases, there was a span of 12 bases. CDR3 size: 16 residues. As DNA, the CDR3 is TGTGCCAGCAGCTTAGTCAGGGACGTGACTGGAAACACCATATATTTT. Translation gives CASSLVRDVTGNTIYF.

This clonotype was counted at least ten times. This rearrangement joins TRBV15 to TRBJ1-6; D call uncertain. CDR3 length: 14 residues. CDR1 and CDR2 from the germline V gene are LNHNV and YYDKDF (reference sequence). V lost 8 bases, J lost 2 bases, and 10 bases lay in between. The CDR3 DNA follows: TGTGCCACCTCGGACCGAACCTATAATTCACCCCTCCACTTT. This gives the protein CATSDRTYNSPLHF.

This clonotype is termed medium-sized. The chain uses TRBV7-9 and TRBJ2-2, with D possibly TRBD2 on 5 matching bases. The CDR3 extends over 18 amino acids. Germline V gene sequence: CDR1 SEHNR, CDR2 FQNEAQ (reference sequence). V dropped 5 bases and J dropped 5 bases, with 24 bases sitting between them. The CDR3 is CASSEQIQARARTGELFF. CDR3 coding DNA: TGTGCCAGCAGCGAGCAAATCCAGGCGCGGGCAAGGACCGGGGAGCTGTTTTTT.

By sample share, this clonotype is medium-sized (0.01 to 0.1%). This chain uses TRBV7-9 with TRBJ1-2, with D possibly being TRBD1 (6 bases). The CDR3 sequence is 18 residues long. CDR1 and CDR2 from the germline V gene are SEHNR and FQNEAQ (reference sequence). V was pared by 3 bases and J by 3 bases, with 23 bases between. CDR3 DNA: TGTGCCAGCAGCTTCCTGACAGGTTCCCATCCTAGGTACTATGGCTACACCTTC. It translates to CASSFLTGSHPRYYGYTF.

This clonotype was detected many times. The chain carries TRBV6-5 and TRBJ2-5; D may correspond to TRBD1 or TRBD2 (5 bases each). Trimming took 4 bases from V and 5 from J, leaving 14 bases between them. Germline V CDR1 and CDR2: MNHEY, SVGAGI. This CDR3 has 14 amino acids. CDR3 sequence reads: CASSSREFGETQYF. The CDR3 region has the DNA TGTGCCAGCAGTTCCAGGGAGTTTGGGGAGACCCAGTACTTC.

This clonotype showed up many times. The chain carries TRBV11-3 and TRBJ2-7, with 10 bases identical to TRBD1. The V segment lost 4 bases and the J segment 7 bases; nucleotides outside the gene matches: 7. Germline CDR1 and CDR2: SGHNT and YENEEA. The CDR3 totals 14 residues. The CDR3 loop reads CASSSRQGAREQYF. CDR3 DNA sequence: TGTGCCAGCAGCTCTCGACAGGGGGCTCGTGAGCAGTACTTC.

There are many counts of this clonotype. This rearrangement joins TRBV5-1 to TRBJ2-2; D remains ambiguous. In germline, CDR1 is SGHRS, CDR2 YFSETQ. Trimming took off 5 bases at V and 6 bases at J, with 14 bases between the two ends. This CDR3 has 14 residues. The CDR3 protein is CASRDGPVAGELFF. The DNA for the CDR3 is TGCGCCAGCAGAGACGGACCAGTCGCCGGGGAGCTGTTTTTT.